This passage covers 15 T cell receptor beta chains from one sample sequenced in a study of ipilimumab plus nivolumab after autologous stem cell transplantation. Clones were sequenced by immunoSEQ multiplex PCR, and TCRdb holds only the in-frame ones, with some missing. Seen here are 15,000 or so clones, approximately 80% observed once, and the top ten hold 15% to 20%. The specimen comprised PBMCs, sampled in a trial of ipilimumab plus nivolumab as post-transplant consolidation. Receptors originate from a male donor with diffuse large B-cell lymphoma.

The chain couples TRBV5-4 to TRBJ1-4; 7 bases are shared with TRBD1. V trimming: 0 bases; J trimming: 8 bases; junction bases outside the gene matches: 4. Germline V CDR1 and CDR2: SGHNT, YYREEE (reference sequence). The CDR3 consists of 14 residues. The chain's CDR3 is CASSLVQGDEKLFF. The CDR3 nucleotides read TGTGCCAGCAGCTTGGTTCAGGGGGACGAAAAACTGTTTTTT.

The table lists this clone with a count of one. The V and J genes are TRBV19 and TRBJ2-6, with D tentatively TRBD1 (8 bases). V was trimmed by 1 base and J by 1 base, leaving 11 bases between them. Looked up from germline, CDR1 is LNHDA and CDR2 is SQIVND (reference sequence). This CDR3 has 17 amino acids. For the CDR3, the DNA is TGTGCCAGTAGTATAGCACAGGGGGGGTCTGGGGCCAACGTCCTGACTTTC. Its translation is CASSIAQGGSGANVLTF.

This chain uses TRBV5-4 with TRBJ1-1, with D perhaps matching TRBD1 (5 bases). The V end was cut by 2 bases, the J end by 1 base, with 12 bases between. The CDR3 extends over 15 amino acids. Germline values: CDR1 SGHNT, CDR2 YYREEE (reference sequence). As DNA, the CDR3 is TGTGCCAGCAGCTTCCCCGGGACGGCGAACACTGAAGCTTTCTTT. Its protein is CASSFPGTANTEAFF.

The chain links TRBV20-1 to TRBJ2-5; D is undetermined. Germline values: CDR1 DFQATT, CDR2 SNEGSKA (reference sequence). This CDR3 spans 10 amino acids. Between the trimmed V and J ends, which lost 5 bases and 10 bases, there was a span of 11 bases. CDR3 sequence (DNA): TGCAGTGCTCGAAATGGGGTCCAGTACTTC. This codes for CSARNGVQYF.

The CDR3 is CASSPPDRSYTDSYNEQFF. CDR3 in DNA: TGTGCCAGCTCACCACCAGACAGGTCCTATACGGACTCCTACAATGAGCAGTTCTTC. This chain uses TRBV18 with TRBJ2-1; a weak D match, TRBD1 (6 bases). This CDR3 has 19 residues. Trimming took 0 bases from V and 0 from J, leaving 18 bases between them. CDR1 is KGHSH, CDR2 LQKENI, per germline.

The rearrangement uses TRBV15 and TRBJ2-2; D call uncertain. V shed 0 bases and J shed 8 bases, with 13 bases lying between them. The CDR3 is 15 residues long. Germline V gene sequence: CDR1 LNHNV, CDR2 YYDKDF (reference sequence). CDR3: CATSRDFVWSGELFF. For the CDR3, the DNA is TGTGCCACCAGCAGAGATTTTGTTTGGAGTGGGGAGCTGTTTTTT.

The chain has TRBV4-1 and TRBJ2-7; D not certain. In germline, CDR1 is MGHRA, CDR2 YSYEKL. CDR3 length: 16 amino acids. V lost 1 base and J 2 bases, leaving 15 bases between the germline ends. Written as DNA, the CDR3 is TGCGCCAGCAGCCAAGTAATTGGTGGCGGACCCTACGAGCAGTACTTC. Its translation: CASSQVIGGGPYEQYF.

The chain carries TRBV5-1 and TRBJ2-5, with 11 bases matching TRBD1. Matching the DNA end better, TRBJ2-7 makes the J call doubtful. CDR1 is SGHRS, CDR2 YFSETQ, per germline. The CDR3 totals 15 residues. The chain's CDR3 is CASSWDRGNSYEQYF. Written as DNA, the CDR3 is TGCGCCAGCAGCTGGGACAGGGGGAATTCCTACGAGCAGTACTTC.

The CDR3 reads CASSLASGNRNQPQHF. The CDR3 DNA reads TGTGCCAGCAGCTTAGCGAGCGGGAATCGCAATCAGCCCCAGCATTTT. The chain recombines TRBV7-2 with TRBJ1-5; D remains ambiguous. V dropped 0 bases and J dropped 2 bases, with 11 bases sitting between them. The length of the CDR3 is 16 residues. The germline V gene has CDR1 SGHTA and CDR2 FQGNSA.

The rearrangement uses TRBV6-1 and TRBJ2-5, with TRBD1 as a possible D gene (6 bases). CDR3 length: 14 residues. CDR1 and CDR2 from the germline V gene are MNHNS and SASEGT. The ends were cut back, 10 bases at V and 0 bases at J, with 15 bases in the middle. CDR3 loop: CATHRGQYQETQYF. CDR3 DNA: TGTGCCACCCACCGCGGACAGTACCAAGAGACCCAGTACTTC.

DNA of the CDR3: TGTGCCAGCAGCACCACCGTTAGCTCCTATAATTCACCCCTCCACTTT. Translating it yields CASSTTVSSYNSPLHF. The V and J genes are TRBV7-9 and TRBJ1-6; D is undetermined. Germline V CDR1 and CDR2: SEHNR, FQNEAQ (reference sequence). The CDR3 runs 16 residues. V dropped 5 bases and J dropped 0 bases, with 11 bases sitting between them. Supplemented by reference TRBV7-9 and TRBJ1-6, the full variable domain reads DTGVSQNPRHKITKRGQNVTFRCDPISEHNRLYWYRQTLGQGPEFLTYFQNEAQLEKSRLLSDRFSAERPKGSFSTLEIQRTEQGDSAMYLCASSTTVSSYNSPLHFGNGTRLTVT.

This clone was detected a few times. The gene calls are TRBV30 and TRBJ1-4; 9 bases align to TRBD1. Per germline, CDR1 GTSNPN and CDR2 SVGIG (reference sequence). The ends lost 0 bases at V and 8 bases at J; junction bases unmatched: 7. This CDR3 spans 15 amino acids. CDR3: CAWSVRGQGREKLFF. CDR3 bases: TGTGCCTGGAGTGTACGGGGACAGGGACGGGAAAAACTGTTTTTT.

The V call is TRBV25-1, the J call TRBJ2-1, with 12 bases aligning to TRBD2. V dropped 5 bases and J dropped 7; count of bases not matched to a gene: 6. The length of the CDR3 is 15 residues. Germline V lookup: CDR1 MGHDK, CDR2 SYGVNS. In DNA, the CDR3 is TGTGCCAGCAGTCGACTAGCGGGAGCGGATAATGAGCAGTTCTTC. Its protein product is CASSRLAGADNEQFF.

This sequence joins TRBV27 and TRBJ1-2; D ambiguous. The germline V gene has CDR1 MNHEY and CDR2 SMNVEV (reference sequence). This CDR3 is 12 amino acids long. V was cut by 10 bases and J by 4 bases, with 13 bases left in between. CDR3 in DNA: TGTGCCACCGCCTCCTTTGGCTATGGCTACACCTTC. Protein product: CATASFGYGYTF.

This clone came up a few times. V is TRBV5-6 and J is TRBJ1-1; D remains ambiguous. Deletions cut 1 base from V and 1 base from J, with 14 bases between. Germline V gene lookup returns CDR1 SGHDT and CDR2 YYEEEE. The CDR3 extends over 16 amino acids. The CDR3 sequence: CASSLSRRAGNTEAFF. The DNA for the CDR3 is TGTGCCAGCAGCTTGAGCAGGAGGGCTGGGAACACTGAAGCTTTCTTT.